This T cell receptor beta chain was retrieved from a study of blood T cell repertoires in COVID-19. The germline gives CDR1 LNHDA, CDR2 SQIVND (reference sequence). V gave up 7 bases and J gave up 8 bases, with 14 bases separating them. The CDR3 length is 13 residues. The table came from immunoSEQ multiplex PCR; TCRdb's copy has only in-frame clones and leaves some out. The sample has some 150,000 clones; about 90% are singletons. The sequenced sample was peripheral blood. The clonotype originates from a woman aged 55-70 years with acute or convalescent COVID-19. The chain recombines TRBV19 with TRBJ1-4, with a tentative D call TRBD1 (6 bases). The CDR3: CASKPRQAEKLFF. The DNA of the CDR3 is TGTGCCAGTAAACCCCGACAGGCAGAAAAACTGTTTTTT.